These T cell receptor beta chains were read from a single sample in a study of neoadjuvant anti-PD-1 for oral cavity cancer. TCRdb's table, derived via immunoSEQ multiplex PCR, lists solely in-frame clones and lacks some. The profile covers 55,000 to 75,000 clones, with roughly three quarters appearing a single time and 2% to 3% taken by the ten largest. Sequenced here: PBMCs, sampled before nivolumab (anti-PD-1) treatment. All receptors come from a person between 40 and 79 years old with oral cavity squamous cell carcinoma. CDR3s include the opening cysteine and the closing phenylalanine or tryptophan. The D gene is left open where the match is weak. Size is stated for part of the rows, as once, few or many counts, or as a class when the clone is expanded.

TRBJ1-4 | TRBV5-1 | NA | NA | TGCGCCAGCAGCTTGGCAGGGAAGGGAGAAAAACTGTTTTTT | CASSLAGKGEKLFF
TRBJ2-7 | TRBV4-2 | TRBD1 | NA | TGTGCCAGCAGCCAAGGACAGGGGGTCGGGTACGAGCAGTACTTC | CASSQGQGVGYEQYF
TRBJ2-7 | TRBV29-1 | NA | NA | TGCAGCGTCGAAGGGCCAGCCTACGAGCAGTACTTC | CSVEGPAYEQYF
TRBJ1-1 | TRBV18 | NA | NA | TGTGCCAGCAGCGAAGGGATGAACACTGAAGCTTTCTTT | CASSEGMNTEAFF
TRBJ1-1 | TRBV5-1 | NA | few | TGCGCCAGCAGCTTGGCCGGGACACACACTGAAGCTTTCTTT | CASSLAGTHTEAFF
TRBJ1-5 | TRBV14 | NA | NA | TGTGCCAGCAGCCAAGAGGCAGGGGGCAATCAGCCCCAGCATTTT | CASSQEAGGNQPQHF
TRBJ1-2 | TRBV14 | NA | few | TGTGCCAGCAGCCAATATGGGAGGGATGGCTACACCTTC | CASSQYGRDGYTF
TRBJ2-7 | TRBV10-1 | NA | NA | TGCGCCAGCAGTGACTACTCCTACGAGCAGTACTTC | CASSDYSYEQYF
TRBJ1-1 | TRBV6-1 | NA | NA | TGTGCCAGCAACGAACCGAACACTGAAGCTTTCTTT | CASNEPNTEAFF
TRBJ2-1 | TRBV6-1 | TRBD2 | NA | TGTGCCAGCAGTGAACAACTAGCGGGAGGGATTAGCTCCTACAATGAGCAGTTCTTC | CASSEQLAGGISSYNEQFF
TRBJ1-2 | TRBV15 | TRBD1 | NA | TGTGCCACCAGCTCGGACAGGGGGATCCATGGCTACACCTTC | CATSSDRGIHGYTF
TRBJ1-6 | TRBV6-1 | TRBD1 | NA | TGTGCCAGCAGTAACCCAGGGACAGGGCGGCCACCCCTCCACTTT | CASSNPGTGRPPLHF
TRBJ1-2 | TRBV27 | NA | NA | TGTGCCAGCAGTCATAGGGGGTTTCGGGAGCATGGCTACACCTTC | CASSHRGFREHGYTF
TRBJ1-6 | TRBV6-1 | NA | NA | TGTGCCAGCAGTGGACCCGGGGGCTTCTATAATTCACCCCTCCACTTT | CASSGPGGFYNSPLHF
TRBJ1-6 | TRBV19 | TRBD1 | few | TGTGCCAGTAGTTCGGACAGGTATAATTCACCCCTCCACTTT | CASSSDRYNSPLHF
TRBJ1-2 | TRBV4-1 | NA | NA | TGCGCCAGCAGTAGGGAGGAAGGGGCGCCTGGTGGCTACACCTTC | CASSREEGAPGGYTF
TRBJ1-5 | TRBV27 | NA | few | TGTGCCAGCAGTCCCGGGACCTTACCAAACCATCAGCCCCAGCATTTT | CASSPGTLPNHQPQHF
TRBJ1-2 | TRBV18 | NA | NA | TGTGCCAGCTCACCGGGACGGAATAACTATGGCTACACCTTC | CASSPGRNNYGYTF
TRBJ1-2 | TRBV10-3 | NA | NA | TGTGCCATCAGGGGCTATGGCTACACCTTC | CAIRGYGYTF
TRBJ2-1 | TRBV10-1 | TRBD2 | NA | TGCGCCAGCAGTGAGTCCGCTAGCGGGACTTACAATGAGCAGTTCTTC | CASSESASGTYNEQFF
TRBJ1-1 | TRBV27 | NA | NA | TGTGCCAGCACCTCATTGGGAGGGAGAACTGAAGCTTTCTTT | CASTSLGGRTEAFF
TRBJ2-2 | TRBV7-2 | NA | NA | TGTGCCAGCAGCCGACTGGTTATCGGGGAGCTGTTTTTT | CASSRLVIGELFF
TRBJ2-7 | TRBV7-6 | TRBD2 | NA | TGTGCCAGCAGCTCTGGGACTAGCGCGAGCTCCTACGAGCAGTACTTC | CASSSGTSASSYEQYF
TRBJ2-3 | TRBV9 | NA | NA | TGTGCCAGCAGCGTAGCCGGTGATACGCAGTATTTT | CASSVAGDTQYF